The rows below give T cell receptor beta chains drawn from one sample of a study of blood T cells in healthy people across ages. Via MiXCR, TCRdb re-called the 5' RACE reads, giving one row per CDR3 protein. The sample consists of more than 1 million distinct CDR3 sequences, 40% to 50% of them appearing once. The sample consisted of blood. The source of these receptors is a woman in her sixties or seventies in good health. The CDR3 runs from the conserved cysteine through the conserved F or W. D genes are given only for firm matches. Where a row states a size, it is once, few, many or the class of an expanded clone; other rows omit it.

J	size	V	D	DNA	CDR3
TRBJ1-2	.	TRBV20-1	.	TGCAGTGCCAGGACACGGGCGGATGGCTACACCTTC	CSARTRADGYTF
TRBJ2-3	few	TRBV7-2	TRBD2	TGTGCCAGCAGCGGCGGGGGGGCAGATACGCAGTATTTT	CASSGGGADTQYF
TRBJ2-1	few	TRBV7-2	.	TGTGCCAGCAGACCTACTTTGGGGCTTGGGGGAGGATCCTACAATGAGCAGTTCTTC	CASRPTLGLGGGSYNEQFF
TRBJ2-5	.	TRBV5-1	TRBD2	TGCGCCAGCAGCCCACTCATAGGACTAGCAGCTGGAAACGAAGAGACCCAGTACTTC	CASSPLIGLAAGNEETQYF
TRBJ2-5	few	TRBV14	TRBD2	TGTGCCAGCAGCCAAGGCTCCCTCCCAGCGGGAGTTGAAGAGACCCAGTACTTC	CASSQGSLPAGVEETQYF
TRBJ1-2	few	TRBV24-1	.	TGTGCCACCAGTGAGACAGGTTATGGCTACACCTTC	CATSETGYGYTF
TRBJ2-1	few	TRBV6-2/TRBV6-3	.	TGTGCCAGCACTCTAACAGGGTCGACGTTCTTC	CASTLTGSTFF
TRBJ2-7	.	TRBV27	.	TGTGCCAGCAGTTTATCTCCTCGGAGGCACGAGCAGTACTTC	CASSLSPRRHEQYF
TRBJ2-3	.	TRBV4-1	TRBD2	TGCGCCAGCAGCCTCTCCCTTAGCGGGGGGGCAGATACGCAGTATTTT	CASSLSLSGGADTQYF
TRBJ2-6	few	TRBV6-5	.	TGTGCCAGCATGTACAGGAGGCCTTCTGGGGCCAACGTCCTGACTTTC	CASMYRRPSGANVLTF
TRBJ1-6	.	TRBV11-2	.	TGTGCCAGCAGCTTAGTTCTTTGGGGAGGGGGTATGAATTCACCCCTCCACTTT	CASSLVLWGGGMNSPLHF
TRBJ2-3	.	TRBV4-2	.	TGTGCCAGCAGCCAAGATTTGACTTCAGATACGCAGTATTTT	CASSQDLTSDTQYF
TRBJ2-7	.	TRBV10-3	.	TGTGCCATCAGCCGACAGCCCCTTTCCCACGAGCAGTACTTC	CAISRQPLSHEQYF
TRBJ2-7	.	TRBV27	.	TGTGCCAGCAGTCAAAGGGGGAGGGAGGTCAACGAGCAGTACTTC	CASSQRGREVNEQYF
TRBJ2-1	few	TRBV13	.	TGTGCCAGCAGCTCACAGGGGCGGGGATCGAATGAGCAGTTCTTC	CASSSQGRGSNEQFF
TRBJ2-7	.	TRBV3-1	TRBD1	TGTGCCAGCAGTACCGGGACAGGGTCACACTACGAGCAGTACTTC	CASSTGTGSHYEQYF
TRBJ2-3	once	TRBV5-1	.	TGCGCCAGTAGCCCCTACGGGGCGGTGGCCGCAGATACGCAGTATTTT	CASSPYGAVAADTQYF
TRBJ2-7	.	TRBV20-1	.	TGCAGTGCCAAAGGGGATCTGGAACTACCGATTCCCTACGAGCAGTACTTC	CSAKGDLELPIPYEQYF
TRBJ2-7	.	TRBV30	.	TGTGCCTGGAGCCGGCGGGGACAGTCCTACGAGCAGTACTTC	CAWSRRGQSYEQYF
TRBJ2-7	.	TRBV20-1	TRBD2	TGCAGTGCTACAGTAGCGGGGGCCTCAGGGGCCCAGTACTTC	CSATVAGASGAQYF
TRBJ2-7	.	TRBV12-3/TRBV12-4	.	TGTGCCAGCAAAGGGACAAGCTACGAGCAGTACTTC	CASKGTSYEQYF
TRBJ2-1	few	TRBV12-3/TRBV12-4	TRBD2	TGTGCCAGCAGTTTCGTTACAGCGGGAGGGGGCAATGAGCAGTTCTTC	CASSFVTAGGGNEQFF
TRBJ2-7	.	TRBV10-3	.	TGTGCCATCAGTGCGGACAGAGTATACGAGCAGTACTTC	CAISADRVYEQYF
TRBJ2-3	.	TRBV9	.	TGTGCCAGCAGCAGCCGCGCAGTGGTAGATACGCAGTATTTT	CASSSRAVVDTQYF
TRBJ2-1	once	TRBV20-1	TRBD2	TGCAGTGCTAGGCCTAGCGGGCCCAATGAGCAGTTCTTC	CSARPSGPNEQFF
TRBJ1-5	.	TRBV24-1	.	TGTGCCACCAGTGATTTCAATCAGCCCCAGCATTTT	CATSDFNQPQHF
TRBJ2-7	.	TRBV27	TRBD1	TGTGCCAGCAGTTTAAGGGGGGGGGGGACAGGGGACGAGCAGTACTTC	CASSLRGGGTGDEQYF
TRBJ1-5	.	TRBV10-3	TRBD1	TGTGCCATCGGTACAGGGGCGAGTGGCAATCAGCCCCAGCATTTT	CAIGTGASGNQPQHF
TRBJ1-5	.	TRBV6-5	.	TGTGCCAGCAGTTACAGTGGCCCCAGGGCGCATCAGCCCCAGCATTTT	CASSYSGPRAHQPQHF
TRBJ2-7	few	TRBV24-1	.	TGTGCCACCAGTGATTCACCGACATACGAGCAGTACTTC	CATSDSPTYEQYF
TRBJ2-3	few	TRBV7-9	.	TGTGCCAGCAGCACCAGCCCAGATACGCAGTATTTT	CASSTSPDTQYF
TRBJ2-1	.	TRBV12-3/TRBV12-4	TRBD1	TGTGCCAGCAGTTTGATACCCACGGGACAGCCCTTAGGTGGTAGCGCTAGCTCCTACAATGAGCAGTTCTTC	CASSLIPTGQPLGGSASSYNEQFF
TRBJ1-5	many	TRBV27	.	TGTGCCAGCAGCCCAGGGACGGGGAGCAATCAGCCCCAGCATTTT	CASSPGTGSNQPQHF
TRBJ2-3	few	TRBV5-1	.	TGCGCCAGCAGCTATCTAGCGCCAGATACGCAGTATTTT	CASSYLAPDTQYF
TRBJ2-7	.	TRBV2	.	TGTGCCAGCAGGGAGTCCGGAGACGAGCAGTACTTC	CASRESGDEQYF
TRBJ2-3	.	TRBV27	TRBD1	TGTGCCAGCAGTTTATTGCCGGGACAGGGGTGGTCAGATACGCAGTATTTT	CASSLLPGQGWSDTQYF
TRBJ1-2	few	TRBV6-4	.	TGTGCCAGCAGTGACCATCTCTATGGCTACACCTTC	CASSDHLYGYTF
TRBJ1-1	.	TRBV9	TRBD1	TGTGCCAGCAGCGTAGTCCCGGGACAGGGTTTAGCTGAAGCTTTCTTT	CASSVVPGQGLAEAFF
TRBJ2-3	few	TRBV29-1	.	TGCAGCGTTGATTTAAGCTTAATAGATACGCAGTATTTT	CSVDLSLIDTQYF
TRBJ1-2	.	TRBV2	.	TGTGCCAGCCTTACAGGGATTGATGGCTACACCTTC	CASLTGIDGYTF